This TCR beta chain was retrieved from a study of regulatory T cells in long-lasting Graves disease. Sample time point: persistent/refractory GD, antithyroid drugs over 5 years with positive TRAb. Scientists built the TCR library using RNA that was extracted from PBMCs. Construction of TCR beta libraries relied on iRepertoire HTBI primers and on Arm-PCR targeting CDR3 regions. MiXCR, applied by TCRdb to the multiplex PCR reads, yields one record per CDR3 protein. The sample has 310,000 or so distinct CDR3 sequences; 22% are singletons. The sample was peripheral blood mononuclear cells (PBMCs), taken when the disease was refractory, from a patient treated with antithyroid drugs. This receptor was identified in a female donor with Graves disease.

CDR3 protein: CSASGPTNQPQHF. In DNA, the CDR3 is TGCAGTGCTAGCGGGCCGACTAATCAGCCCCAGCATTTT. V gene TRBV20-1 combines with J gene TRBJ1-5; the D is unclear. The CDR3 spans 13 residues. V was pared by 3 bases and J by 4 bases, with 10 bases between. The V gene's germline CDR1 is DFQATT and CDR2 SNEGSKA (reference sequence).